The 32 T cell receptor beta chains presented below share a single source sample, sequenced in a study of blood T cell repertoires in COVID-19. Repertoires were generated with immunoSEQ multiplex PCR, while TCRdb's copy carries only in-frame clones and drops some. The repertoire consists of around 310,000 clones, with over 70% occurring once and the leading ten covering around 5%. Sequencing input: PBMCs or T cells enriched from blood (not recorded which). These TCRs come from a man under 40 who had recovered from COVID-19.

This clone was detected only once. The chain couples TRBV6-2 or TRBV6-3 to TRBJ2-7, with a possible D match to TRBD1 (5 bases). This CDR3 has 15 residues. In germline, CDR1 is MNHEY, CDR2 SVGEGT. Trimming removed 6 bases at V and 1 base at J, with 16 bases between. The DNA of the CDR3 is TGTGCCAGCAGCCGTATGACAGTTCTATCCTACGAGCAGTACTTC. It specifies CASSRMTVLSYEQYF.

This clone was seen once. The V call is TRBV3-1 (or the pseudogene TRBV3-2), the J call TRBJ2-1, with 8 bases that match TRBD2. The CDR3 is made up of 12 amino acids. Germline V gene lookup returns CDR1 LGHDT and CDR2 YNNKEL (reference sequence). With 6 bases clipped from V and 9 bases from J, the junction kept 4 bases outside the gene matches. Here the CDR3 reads CASRSTSGEQFF. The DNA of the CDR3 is TGTGCCAGCAGGTCAACTAGCGGTGAGCAGTTCTTC.

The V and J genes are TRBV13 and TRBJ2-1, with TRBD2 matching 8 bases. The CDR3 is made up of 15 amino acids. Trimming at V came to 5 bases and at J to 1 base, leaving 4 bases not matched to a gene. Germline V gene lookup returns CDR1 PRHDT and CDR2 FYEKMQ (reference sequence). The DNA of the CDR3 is TGTGCCAGCAGCGAACTAGCGGCATCCTACAATGAGCAGTTCTTC. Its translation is CASSELAASYNEQFF.

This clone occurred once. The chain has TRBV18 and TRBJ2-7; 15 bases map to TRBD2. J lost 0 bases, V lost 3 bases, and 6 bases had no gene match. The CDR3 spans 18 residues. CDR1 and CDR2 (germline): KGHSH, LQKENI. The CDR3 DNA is TGTGCCAGCTCACCGGGACTAGCGGGGGGACGCAGCTCCTACGAGCAGTACTTC. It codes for CASSPGLAGGRSSYEQYF.

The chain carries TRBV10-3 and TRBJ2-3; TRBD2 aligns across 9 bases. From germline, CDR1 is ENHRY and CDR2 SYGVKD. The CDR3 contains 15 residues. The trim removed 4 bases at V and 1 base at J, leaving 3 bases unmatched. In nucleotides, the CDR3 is TGTGCCATCAGTGGTGGCGGGGGGGGCACAGATACGCAGTATTTT. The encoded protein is CAISGGGGGTDTQYF.

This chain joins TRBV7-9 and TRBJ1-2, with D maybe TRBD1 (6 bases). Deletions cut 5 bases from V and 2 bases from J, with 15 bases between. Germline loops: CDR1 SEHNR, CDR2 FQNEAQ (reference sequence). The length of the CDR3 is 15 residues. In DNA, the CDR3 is TGTGCCAGCAGCCAAGACAGGAGCCAGAACTATGGCTACACCTTC. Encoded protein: CASSQDRSQNYGYTF.

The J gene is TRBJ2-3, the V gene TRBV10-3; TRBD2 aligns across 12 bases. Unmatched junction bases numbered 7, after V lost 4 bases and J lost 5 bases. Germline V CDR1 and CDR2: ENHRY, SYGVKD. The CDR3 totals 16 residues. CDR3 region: CAISAGLAGKEDTQYF. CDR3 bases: TGTGCCATCAGTGCAGGACTAGCGGGGAAGGAAGATACGCAGTATTTT.

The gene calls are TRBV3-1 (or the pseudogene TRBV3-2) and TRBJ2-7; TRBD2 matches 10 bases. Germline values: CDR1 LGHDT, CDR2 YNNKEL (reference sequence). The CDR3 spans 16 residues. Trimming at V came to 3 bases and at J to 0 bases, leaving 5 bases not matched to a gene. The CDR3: CASSQGSGGFSYEQYF. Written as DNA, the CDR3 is TGTGCCAGCAGCCAGGGTAGCGGGGGGTTCTCCTACGAGCAGTACTTC.

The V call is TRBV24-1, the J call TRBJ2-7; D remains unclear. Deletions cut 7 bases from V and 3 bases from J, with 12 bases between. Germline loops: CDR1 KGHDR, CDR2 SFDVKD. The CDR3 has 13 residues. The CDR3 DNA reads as TGTGCCACCAGCCATAACACAATCTACGAGCAGTACTTC. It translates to CATSHNTIYEQYF.

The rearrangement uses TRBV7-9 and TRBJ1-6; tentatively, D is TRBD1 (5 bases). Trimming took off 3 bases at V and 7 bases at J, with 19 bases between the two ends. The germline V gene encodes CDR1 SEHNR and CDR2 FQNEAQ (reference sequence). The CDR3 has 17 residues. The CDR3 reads CASSFLTGVGSNSPLHF. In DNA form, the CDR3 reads TGTGCCAGCAGCTTTCTAACAGGAGTCGGCTCGAATTCACCCCTCCACTTT.

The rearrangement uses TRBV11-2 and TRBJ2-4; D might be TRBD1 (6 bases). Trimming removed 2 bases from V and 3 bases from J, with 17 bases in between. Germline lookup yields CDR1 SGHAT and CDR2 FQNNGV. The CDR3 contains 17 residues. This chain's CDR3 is CASSLISQGLGKNIQYF. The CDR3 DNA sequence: TGTGCCAGCAGCTTAATTTCACAGGGTTTGGGCAAAAACATTCAGTACTTC.

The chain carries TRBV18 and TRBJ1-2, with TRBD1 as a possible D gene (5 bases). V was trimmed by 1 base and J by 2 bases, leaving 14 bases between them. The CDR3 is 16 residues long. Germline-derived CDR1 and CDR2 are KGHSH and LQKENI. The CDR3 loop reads CASSPRDSAFNYGYTF. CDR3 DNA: TGTGCCAGCTCACCACGAGACAGCGCCTTCAACTATGGCTACACCTTC.

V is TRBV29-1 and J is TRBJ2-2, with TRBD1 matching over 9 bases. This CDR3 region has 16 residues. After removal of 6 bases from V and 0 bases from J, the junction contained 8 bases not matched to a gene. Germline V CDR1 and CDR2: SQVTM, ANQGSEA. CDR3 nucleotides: TGCAGCGTGGGAAGCCGGACAGGGGCGAACACCGGGGAGCTGTTTTTT. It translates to CSVGSRTGANTGELFF.

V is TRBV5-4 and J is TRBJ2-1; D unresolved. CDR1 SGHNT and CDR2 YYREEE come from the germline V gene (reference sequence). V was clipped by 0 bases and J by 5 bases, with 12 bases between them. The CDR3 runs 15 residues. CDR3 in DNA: TGTGCCAGCAGCTTGGCCACGACTCAGAACAATGAGCAGTTCTTC. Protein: CASSLATTQNNEQFF.

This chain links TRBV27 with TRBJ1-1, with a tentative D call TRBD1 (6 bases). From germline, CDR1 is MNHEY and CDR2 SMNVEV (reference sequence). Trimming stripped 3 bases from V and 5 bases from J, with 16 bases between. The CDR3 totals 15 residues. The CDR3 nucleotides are TGTGCCAGCAGTTTCCTGGGCAGGGGTGGGACTGAAGCTTTCTTT. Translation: CASSFLGRGGTEAFF.

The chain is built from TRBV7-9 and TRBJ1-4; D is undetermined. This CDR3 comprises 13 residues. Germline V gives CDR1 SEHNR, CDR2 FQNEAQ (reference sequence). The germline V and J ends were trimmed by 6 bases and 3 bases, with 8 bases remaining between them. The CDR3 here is CASRRASNEKLFF. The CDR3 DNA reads TGTGCCAGCAGGCGGGCCTCTAATGAAAAACTGTTTTTT. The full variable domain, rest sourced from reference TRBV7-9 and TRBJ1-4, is DTGVSQNPRHKITKRGQNVTFRCDPISEHNRLYWYRQTLGQGPEFLTYFQNEAQLEKSRLLSDRFSAERPKGSFSTLEIQRTEQGDSAMYLCASRRASNEKLFFGSGTQLSVL.

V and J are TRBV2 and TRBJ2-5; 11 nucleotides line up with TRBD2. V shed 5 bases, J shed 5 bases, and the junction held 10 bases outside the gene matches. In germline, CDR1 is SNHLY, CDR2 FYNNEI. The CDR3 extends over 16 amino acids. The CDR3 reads CASSPGTSGPWETQYF. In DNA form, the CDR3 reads TGTGCCAGCAGTCCCGGGACTAGCGGCCCCTGGGAGACCCAGTACTTC.

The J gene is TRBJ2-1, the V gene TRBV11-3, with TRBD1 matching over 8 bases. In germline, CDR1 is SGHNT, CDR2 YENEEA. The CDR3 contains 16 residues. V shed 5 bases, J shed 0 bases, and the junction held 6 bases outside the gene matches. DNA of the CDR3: TGTGCCAGCAGCGCAGGACAGGGCAGCTCCTACAATGAGCAGTTCTTC. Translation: CASSAGQGSSYNEQFF.

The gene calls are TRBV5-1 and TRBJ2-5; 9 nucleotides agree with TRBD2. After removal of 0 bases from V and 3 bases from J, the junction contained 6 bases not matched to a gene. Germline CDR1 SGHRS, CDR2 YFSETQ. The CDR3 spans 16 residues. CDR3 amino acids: CASSLGGSSGKETQYF. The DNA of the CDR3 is TGCGCCAGCAGCTTGGGGGGGTCTAGCGGGAAAGAGACCCAGTACTTC.

CDR3 coding DNA: TGTGCCATCAGTGACGGGTCTGCTTCCTACGAGCAGTACTTC. Translation gives CAISDGSASYEQYF. This chain links TRBV10-3 with TRBJ2-7; D unclear. The germline V gene encodes CDR1 ENHRY and CDR2 SYGVKD. The CDR3 is made up of 14 amino acids. V lost 3 bases, J lost 1 base, and 10 bases lay in between.

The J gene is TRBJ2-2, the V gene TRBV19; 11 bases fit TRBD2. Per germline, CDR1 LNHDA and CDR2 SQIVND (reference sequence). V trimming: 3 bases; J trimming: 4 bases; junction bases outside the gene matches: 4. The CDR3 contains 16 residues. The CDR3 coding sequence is TGTGCCAGTAGTATGCTAGCGGGGGGCCCCACCGGGGAGCTGTTTTTT. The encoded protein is CASSMLAGGPTGELFF.

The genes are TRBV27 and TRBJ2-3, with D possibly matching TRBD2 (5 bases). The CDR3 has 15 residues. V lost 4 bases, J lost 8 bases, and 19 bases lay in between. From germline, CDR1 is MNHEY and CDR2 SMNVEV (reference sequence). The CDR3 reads CASSSRLAPLGTQYF. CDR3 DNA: TGTGCCAGCAGTTCCCGGCTAGCCCCTTTGGGTACGCAGTATTTT.

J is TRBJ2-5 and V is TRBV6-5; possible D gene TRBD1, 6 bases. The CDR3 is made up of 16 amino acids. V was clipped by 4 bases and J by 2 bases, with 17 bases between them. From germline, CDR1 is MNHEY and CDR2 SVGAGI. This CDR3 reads CASSSSQGAGQETQYF. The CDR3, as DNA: TGTGCCAGCAGTTCTTCACAGGGCGCTGGACAAGAGACCCAGTACTTC.

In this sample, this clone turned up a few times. The CDR3, as DNA: TGTGCCAGCAGGGTGCCTGGGACAGGGGGCAGTCAGCCCCAGCATTTT. This translates into CASRVPGTGGSQPQHF. The V gene is TRBV28, the J gene TRBJ1-5; the match to TRBD1 covers 12 bases. This CDR3 has 16 amino acids. With V trimmed by 6 bases and J by 6 bases, 9 bases remained unmatched. Germline CDR1 MDHEN, CDR2 SYDVKM.

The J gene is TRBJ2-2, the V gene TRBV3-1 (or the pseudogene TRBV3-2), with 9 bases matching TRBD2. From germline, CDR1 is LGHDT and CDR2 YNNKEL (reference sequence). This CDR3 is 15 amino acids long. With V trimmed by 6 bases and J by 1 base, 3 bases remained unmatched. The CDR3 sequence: CASRLSGGNTGELFF. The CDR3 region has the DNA TGTGCCAGCAGACTTAGCGGGGGGAACACCGGGGAGCTGTTTTTT.

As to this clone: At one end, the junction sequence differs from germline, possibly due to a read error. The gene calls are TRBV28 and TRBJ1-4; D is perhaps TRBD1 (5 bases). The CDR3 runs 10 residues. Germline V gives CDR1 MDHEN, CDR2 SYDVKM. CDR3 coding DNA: TGTGCCACCAGTTCAGGGCCACTGTTTTTT. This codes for CATSSGPLFF.

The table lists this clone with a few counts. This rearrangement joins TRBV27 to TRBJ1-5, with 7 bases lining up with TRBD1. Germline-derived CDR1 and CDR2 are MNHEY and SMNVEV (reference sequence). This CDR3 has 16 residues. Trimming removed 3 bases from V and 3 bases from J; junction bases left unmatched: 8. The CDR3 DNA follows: TGTGCCAGCAGTTTTACGGGTACAGGGGTCAATCAGCCCCAGCATTTT. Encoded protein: CASSFTGTGVNQPQHF.

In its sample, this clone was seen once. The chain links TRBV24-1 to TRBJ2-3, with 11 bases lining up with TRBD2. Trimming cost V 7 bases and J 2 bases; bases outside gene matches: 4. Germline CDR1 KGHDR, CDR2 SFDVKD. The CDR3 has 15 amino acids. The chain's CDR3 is CATSLAGGNTDTQYF. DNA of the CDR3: TGTGCCACCAGCTTAGCGGGGGGGAACACAGATACGCAGTATTTT.

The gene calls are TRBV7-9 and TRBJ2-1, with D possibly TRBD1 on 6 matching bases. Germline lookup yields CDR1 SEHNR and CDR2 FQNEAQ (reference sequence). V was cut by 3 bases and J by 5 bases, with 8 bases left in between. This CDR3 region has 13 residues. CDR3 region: CASSFRGNNEQFF. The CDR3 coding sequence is TGTGCCAGCAGCTTCAGGGGTAACAATGAGCAGTTCTTC.

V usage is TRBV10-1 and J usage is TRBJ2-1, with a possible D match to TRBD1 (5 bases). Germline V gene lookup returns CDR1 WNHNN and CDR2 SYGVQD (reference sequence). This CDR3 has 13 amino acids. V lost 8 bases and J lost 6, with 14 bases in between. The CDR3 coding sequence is TGCGCCAGCGGAAAACGAAGGGGCAATGAGCAGTTCTTC. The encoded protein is CASGKRRGNEQFF.

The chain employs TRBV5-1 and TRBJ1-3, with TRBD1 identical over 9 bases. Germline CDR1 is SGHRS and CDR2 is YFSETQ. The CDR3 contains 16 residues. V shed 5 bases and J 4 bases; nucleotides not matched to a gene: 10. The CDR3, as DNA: TGCGCCAGCAGTCTTCAACCGGGACAGGGAGGAAACACCATATATTTT. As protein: CASSLQPGQGGNTIYF.

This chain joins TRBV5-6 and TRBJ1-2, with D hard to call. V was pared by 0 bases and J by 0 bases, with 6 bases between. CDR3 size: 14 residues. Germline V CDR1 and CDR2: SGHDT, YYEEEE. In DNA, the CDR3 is TGTGCCAGCAGCTTGGGAACTTCTAACTATGGCTACACCTTC. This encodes CASSLGTSNYGYTF.